Below, 4 T cell receptor beta chains from the same sample are listed, as sequenced in a study of blood T cell repertoires in COVID-19. Data came from immunoSEQ multiplex PCR; TCRdb stores just in-frame clones and leaves some out. The data show roughly 320,000 clones, around nine tenths seen once. The sequenced sample consisted of peripheral blood. The receptors stem from a man in his sixties or seventies with acute or convalescent COVID-19.

A word on this clone: Compared with germline, one end of the junction differs, possibly owing to a read error. The sample holds other DNA sequences that translate to the same CDR3. This chain uses TRBV3-1 (or the pseudogene TRBV3-2) with TRBJ1-6, with D possibly matching TRBD1 (5 bases). The CDR3 runs to 13 residues. The germline gives CDR1 LGHDT, CDR2 YNNKEL (reference sequence). In DNA form, the CDR3 reads TGCGCCAGCAACGTGCAGGGAAATTCACCCCTCCACTTT. Protein product: CASNVQGNSPLHF.

A few counts support this clone. This CDR3 reads CASSLSGGENGELFF. The CDR3 DNA is TGCGCCAGCAGCCTAAGTGGCGGGGAGAACGGGGAGCTGTTTTTT. The chain links TRBV4-3 to TRBJ2-2, with a possible D match to TRBD2 (6 bases). V was trimmed by 4 bases and J by 7 bases, leaving 16 bases between them. Germline loops: CDR1 LGHNA, CDR2 YSLEER. The CDR3 sequence is 15 residues long.

The gene calls are TRBV4-2 and TRBJ2-1; 13 bases are a match to TRBD2. The germline CDR1 and CDR2 sequences are LGHNA and YNFKEQ. CDR3 length equals 16 residues. V lost 0 bases to trimming and J lost 8 bases; unmatched junction nucleotides: 4. CDR3 sequence (DNA): TGTGCCAGCAGCCAAGATGGGACTAGCGGGGTCTATGAGCAGTTCTTC. It specifies CASSQDGTSGVYEQFF.

The chain employs TRBV4-3 and TRBJ2-1, with 9 bases identical to TRBD2. V dropped 0 bases and J dropped 7; count of bases not matched to a gene: 10. CDR1 LGHNA and CDR2 YSLEER come from the germline V gene. This CDR3 spans 17 amino acids. The CDR3 is CASSQDRGGGALNEQFF. As DNA, the CDR3 is TGCGCCAGCAGCCAAGATCGTGGCGGGGGGGCCCTGAATGAGCAGTTCTTC.